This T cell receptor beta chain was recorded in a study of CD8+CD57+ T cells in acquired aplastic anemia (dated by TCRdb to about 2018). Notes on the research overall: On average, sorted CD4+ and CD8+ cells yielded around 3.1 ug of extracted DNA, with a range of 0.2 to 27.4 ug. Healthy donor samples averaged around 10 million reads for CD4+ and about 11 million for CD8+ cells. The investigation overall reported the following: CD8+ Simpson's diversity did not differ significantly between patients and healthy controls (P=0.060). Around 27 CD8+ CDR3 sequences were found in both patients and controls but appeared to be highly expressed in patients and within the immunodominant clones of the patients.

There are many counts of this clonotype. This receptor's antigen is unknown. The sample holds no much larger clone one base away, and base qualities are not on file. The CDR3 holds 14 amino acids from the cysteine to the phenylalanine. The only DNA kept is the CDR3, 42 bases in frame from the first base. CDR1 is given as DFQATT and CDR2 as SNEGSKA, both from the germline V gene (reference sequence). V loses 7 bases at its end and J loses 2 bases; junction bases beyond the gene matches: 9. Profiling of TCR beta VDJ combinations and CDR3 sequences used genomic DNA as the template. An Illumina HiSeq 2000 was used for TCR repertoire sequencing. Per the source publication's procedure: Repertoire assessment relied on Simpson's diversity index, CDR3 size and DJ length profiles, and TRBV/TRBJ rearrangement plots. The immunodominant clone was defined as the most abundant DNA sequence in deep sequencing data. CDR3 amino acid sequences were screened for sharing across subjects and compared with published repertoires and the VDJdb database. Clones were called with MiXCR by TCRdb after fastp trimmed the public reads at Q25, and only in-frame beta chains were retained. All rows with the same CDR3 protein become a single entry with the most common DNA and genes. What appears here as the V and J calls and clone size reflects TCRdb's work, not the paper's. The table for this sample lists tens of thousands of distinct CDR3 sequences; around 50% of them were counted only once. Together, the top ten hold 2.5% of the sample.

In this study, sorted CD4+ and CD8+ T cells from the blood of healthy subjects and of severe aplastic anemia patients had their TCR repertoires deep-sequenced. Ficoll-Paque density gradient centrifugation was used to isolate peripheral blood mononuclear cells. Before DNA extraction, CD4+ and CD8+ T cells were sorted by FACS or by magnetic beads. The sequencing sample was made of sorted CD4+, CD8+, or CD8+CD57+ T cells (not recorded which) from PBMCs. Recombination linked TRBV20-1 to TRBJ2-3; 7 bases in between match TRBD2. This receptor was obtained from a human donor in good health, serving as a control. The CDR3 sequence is CSVHRLALTDTQYF. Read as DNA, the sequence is TGCAGTGTTCACCGACTAGCCCTCACAGATACGCAGTATTTT.